Sequencing of this T cell receptor beta chain was carried out in a study of regulatory T cells in long-lasting Graves disease. This clonotype appeared many times. Researchers made TCR beta libraries by using iRepertoire HTBI primers and running Arm-PCR on CDR3 regions. TCRdb reprocessed the multiplex PCR reads via MiXCR and lists one record per CDR3 protein. The profile shows hundreds of thousands of distinct CDR3 sequences, approximately 15% of them singletons. The CDR3 sequence is 15 residues long. CDR1 and CDR2 (germline): MDHEN, SYDVKM. The germline V and J ends were trimmed by 5 bases and 0 bases, with 13 bases remaining between them. Time point given: newly diagnosed GD, antithyroid drugs for less than 3 months. The authors made the TCR library using RNA they extracted from PBMCs. Guidelines of the American Thyroid Association were used to diagnose Graves' disease. In addition, the sample was reused for a study of T cells in Graves' hyperthyroidism and ophthalmopathy. That paper adds: A patient was excluded if there was uncontrolled infection, other autoimmune disease, pregnancy or lactation.

This clonotype was obtained from a young woman with Graves disease. The starting material was peripheral blood mononuclear cells (PBMCs), obtained at new diagnosis, from a patient treated with antithyroid drugs. The chain uses TRBV28 and TRBJ1-1; possible D gene TRBD1, 6 bases. DNA for the CDR3: TGTGCCAGCAGTCCTACTGGGACATTGAACACTGAAGCTTTCTTT. It yields the protein CASSPTGTLNTEAFF.